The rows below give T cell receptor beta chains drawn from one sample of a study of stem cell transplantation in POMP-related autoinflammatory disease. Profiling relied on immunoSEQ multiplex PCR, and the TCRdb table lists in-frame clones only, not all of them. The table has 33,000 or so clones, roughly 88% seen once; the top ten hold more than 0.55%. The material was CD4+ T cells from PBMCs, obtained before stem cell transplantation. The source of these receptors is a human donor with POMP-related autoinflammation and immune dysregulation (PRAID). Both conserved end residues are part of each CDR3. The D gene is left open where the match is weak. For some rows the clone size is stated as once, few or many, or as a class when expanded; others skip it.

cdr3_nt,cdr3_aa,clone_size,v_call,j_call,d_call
TGCAGCGTTCGCGGGCAGGCCCGCGGTACGGCCTACGAGCAGTACTTC,CSVRGQARGTAYEQYF,NA,TRBV29-1,TRBJ2-7,NA
TGTGCCAGCAGCTTCCCTGACAGGTCCGGAAACACCATATATTTT,CASSFPDRSGNTIYF,NA,TRBV7-9,TRBJ1-3,NA
TGTGCCAGTAGGAGGACAGGGCTTTCCTCTGGGGCCAACGTCCTGACTTTC,CASRRTGLSSGANVLTF,NA,TRBV19,TRBJ2-6,TRBD1
TGTGCCAGCAGTTACTCTGCAGGGCTGGGGGAGACCCAGTACTTC,CASSYSAGLGETQYF,NA,TRBV6-5,TRBJ2-5,NA
TGCAGCGTTGAGCAGGGGCTAAACCATGGCTACACCTTC,CSVEQGLNHGYTF,NA,TRBV29-1,TRBJ1-2,NA
TGCGCCAGCAGCTCTCTCGGTATCCGGGCAGGACATGAGCAGTTCTTC,CASSSLGIRAGHEQFF,NA,TRBV5-1,TRBJ2-1,NA
TGTGCCAGCTCACCGGACGGAAGCAATCAGCCCCAGCATTTT,CASSPDGSNQPQHF,NA,TRBV18,TRBJ1-5,NA
TGTGCCAGTTCCCCCTCTATGGACACCATATATTTT,CASSPSMDTIYF,NA,TRBV6-1,TRBJ1-3,NA
TGCGCCAGCAGCCTTACGCTGGGGCACACTGAAGCTTTCTTT,CASSLTLGHTEAFF,few,TRBV4-1,TRBJ1-1,NA
TGCGCCAGCAGCCAAGGCCCAGACACAGATACGCAGTATTTT,CASSQGPDTDTQYF,NA,TRBV4-1,TRBJ2-3,NA
TGTGCCAGCTCACCACTCGACGCGGGAGGAAGCACCGGGGAGCTGTTTTTT,CASSPLDAGGSTGELFF,NA,TRBV18,TRBJ2-2,TRBD2
TGCAGCGTTGACCGCCAGGGAGAGACCCAGTACTTC,CSVDRQGETQYF,once,TRBV29-1,TRBJ2-5,NA
TGTGCCAGCAGGAAGGGACAGGGGATCTCCTACGAGCAGTACTTC,CASRKGQGISYEQYF,NA,TRBV28,TRBJ2-7,TRBD1
TGTGCCAGCTCAGCAGCCGGTACTAGCCCCACCTACAATGAGCAGTTCTTC,CASSAAGTSPTYNEQFF,NA,TRBV18,TRBJ2-1,NA
TGTGCCACCACTATAGGAGGAGCGAACACTGAAGCTTTCTTT,CATTIGGANTEAFF,NA,TRBV19,TRBJ1-1,NA
TGTGCCAGCAGGATAGACCGGGAAACACCCCTCCACTTT,CASRIDRETPLHF,NA,TRBV6-1,TRBJ1-6,NA
TGTGCCAGCAGCTCCTCTGGCGGGAGGGCATTACGGAATGAGCAGTTCTTC,CASSSSGGRALRNEQFF,NA,TRBV5-4,TRBJ2-1,TRBD2
TGTGCCAGCAGTGGCCGGGACAGGGGAGCCTACGAGCAGTACTTC,CASSGRDRGAYEQYF,NA,TRBV6-1,TRBJ2-7,TRBD1
TGCGCCAGCAGCCTGTACGTTGCGGACGGAACCTCTGGAAACACCATATATTTT,CASSLYVADGTSGNTIYF,once,TRBV5-1,TRBJ1-3,NA
TGCGCCAGCAGGGACAACACAGATACGCAGTATTTT,CASRDNTDTQYF,NA,TRBV5-1,TRBJ2-3,NA
TGTGCCAGCAGCTTGCCAGGGACCTATGGCTACACCTTC,CASSLPGTYGYTF,NA,TRBV5-4,TRBJ1-2,NA
TGTGCCAGCAGCTTGGGTGGGTTGTCTGAAAAACTGTTTTTT,CASSLGGLSEKLFF,NA,TRBV5-4,TRBJ1-4,NA
TGCGCCAGCAGCCGCGATTCGGGGACCCAGTACTTC,CASSRDSGTQYF,NA,TRBV5-1,TRBJ2-5,NA
TGTGCCAGCAGCTTAGTGGGGCGGAACCCAGATACGCAGTATTTT,CASSLVGRNPDTQYF,NA,TRBV7-8,TRBJ2-3,NA
TGCAGCGCTGAAGACGCGGGTTTAGGGCGCACAGATACGCAGTATTTT,CSAEDAGLGRTDTQYF,NA,TRBV29-1,TRBJ2-3,NA
TGTGCCAGCAGCACTAGGGGGAGAAGTAGCACCGGGGAGCTGTTTTTT,CASSTRGRSSTGELFF,NA,TRBV5-4,TRBJ2-2,NA
TGTGCCAGCAGCGTGTCCCGGGACAGGTTATCGAACACTGAAGCTTTCTTT,CASSVSRDRLSNTEAFF,NA,TRBV9,TRBJ1-1,TRBD1
TGTGCCAGCAGCTTGGGTCCCCTAGCGGGGAAAGAGACCCAGTACTTC,CASSLGPLAGKETQYF,NA,TRBV5-4,TRBJ2-5,TRBD2
TGTGCCAGCAGCTTGAGCGAGCGCCCTTACAATGAGCAGTTCTTC,CASSLSERPYNEQFF,once,TRBV5-4,TRBJ2-1,NA
TGTGCCAGCAGTTTTGTATTAGGGGGAATTAACACCGGGGAGCTGTTTTTT,CASSFVLGGINTGELFF,NA,TRBV28,TRBJ2-2,NA
TGTGCCAGCAGCTTACAGGGGGCGCAGGGCTACACCTTC,CASSLQGAQGYTF,NA,TRBV5-4,TRBJ1-2,TRBD1
TGTGCCAGCAGCTTGATGGGGCTAGGACCCGTAACCCAGTACTTC,CASSLMGLGPVTQYF,NA,TRBV5-5,TRBJ2-5,NA
TGTGCCAGCAGCTTTCTACGGGCAGATACGCAGTATTTT,CASSFLRADTQYF,NA,TRBV13,TRBJ2-3,NA
TGTGCCAGCAGCTTCGACCCCTCCTACGAGCAGTACTTC,CASSFDPSYEQYF,NA,TRBV7-3,TRBJ2-7,NA
TGTGCCAGCAGCTTCCGGGACAGGATATTTTCCTACGAGCAGTACTTC,CASSFRDRIFSYEQYF,NA,TRBV5-5,TRBJ2-7,TRBD1
TGTGCCAGCAGCAATGCGAGACAGGAGCCTCCTCCTGGGGCCAACGTCCTGACTTTC,CASSNARQEPPPGANVLTF,NA,TRBV27,TRBJ2-6,NA
TGTGCCAGCAGCCACCTTACTAGCTTCCCCTACAATGAGCAGTTCTTC,CASSHLTSFPYNEQFF,NA,TRBV4-2,TRBJ2-1,NA
TGTGCCAGCAGTTTGGACAGCTCTAGCACAGATACGCAGTATTTT,CASSLDSSSTDTQYF,once,TRBV2,TRBJ2-3,NA
TGTGCCAGCAGCTTAGTCCGTGGCAGCTGGGAGCAGTACTTC,CASSLVRGSWEQYF,NA,TRBV11-2,TRBJ2-7,NA
TGTGCCAGCAGCGAAGTGAGAGAGAATGAGCAGTTCTTC,CASSEVRENEQFF,NA,TRBV2,TRBJ2-1,NA
TGTGCCAGCAGCCCGGGACAGCTTAACACTGAAGCTTTCTTT,CASSPGQLNTEAFF,NA,TRBV2,TRBJ1-1,TRBD1
TGTGCCAGTAGTCCCCGCCCGTCAGATACGCAGTATTTT,CASSPRPSDTQYF,NA,TRBV19,TRBJ2-3,NA
TGTGCCAGCAGCTTAGCGTATGAGACCCAGTACTTC,CASSLAYETQYF,NA,TRBV7-8,TRBJ2-5,NA
TGTGCCAGCAGTCCCGGACAGTTGAACACTGAAGCTTTCTTT,CASSPGQLNTEAFF,NA,TRBV28,TRBJ1-1,NA
TGTGCCAGCAGTCCGACAGGGGGCTACGAGCAGTACTTC,CASSPTGGYEQYF,NA,TRBV28,TRBJ2-7,TRBD1
TGTGCCAGCAGTCTTGTAGGGCAAGAGACCCAGTACTTC,CASSLVGQETQYF,NA,TRBV7-6,TRBJ2-5,NA
TGTGCCAGCAGTTCGACCGGGACACCCATGAACACTGAAGCTTTCTTT,CASSSTGTPMNTEAFF,NA,TRBV6-5,TRBJ1-1,NA